Below are 32 T cell receptor beta chains sequenced from a single sample in a study of OX40 agonist ivuxolimab in advanced cancers. Some clones are missing from TCRdb's copy, which holds only in-frame ones; the method was immunoSEQ multiplex PCR. Seen here are approximately 84,000 clones, around 84% observed once, and the top ten hold under 3.5%. Sample: CD4+ or CD8+ T cells sorted from blood, taken in a trial of the OX40 agonist ivuxolimab. All receptors derive from an adult with an advanced solid tumor such as melanoma, head and neck, liver or kidney cancer.

The CDR3 DNA reads TGTGCCAGTAGTAGAACCGGACAGACTGGGACCTCCTACGAGCAGTACTTC. Encoded protein: CASSRTGQTGTSYEQYF. J is TRBJ2-7 and V is TRBV19, with D maybe TRBD1 (6 bases). Trimming removed 4 bases at V and 0 bases at J, with 19 bases between. The CDR3 covers 17 residues. CDR1 is LNHDA and CDR2 is SQIVND in the germline V gene (reference sequence). The full variable domain, rest sourced from reference TRBV19 and TRBJ2-7, is DGGITQSPKYLFRKEGQNVTLSCEQNLNHDAMYWYRQDPGQGLRLIYYSQIVNDFQKGDIAEGYSVSREKKESFPLTVTSAQKNPTAFYLCASSRTGQTGTSYEQYFGPGTRLTVT.

The J gene is TRBJ1-2, the V gene TRBV29-1; maybe TRBD1 (6 bases). V was clipped by 7 bases and J by 0 bases, with 9 bases between them. The germline V gene has CDR1 SQVTM and CDR2 ANQGSEA. CDR3 length: 12 amino acids. The CDR3 DNA is TGCAGCGGAGGACAGACTAACTATGGCTACACCTTC. It translates to CSGGQTNYGYTF. The full variable domain, rest sourced from reference TRBV29-1 and TRBJ1-2, is SAVISQKPSRDICQRGTSLTIQCQVDSQVTMMFWYRQQPGQSLTLIATANQGSEATYESGFVIDKFPISRPNLTFSTLTVSNMSPEDSSIYLCSGGQTNYGYTFGSGTRLTVV.

The genes are TRBV4-2 and TRBJ2-3, with 10 bases fitting TRBD2. The CDR3 contains 15 residues. Trimming took 7 bases from V and 5 from J; bases not matched to a gene: 9. The germline V gene has CDR1 LGHNA and CDR2 YNFKEQ. CDR3 DNA: TGTGCCAGCATTCTCAGCGGGGGGGCCGTAGATACGCAGTATTTT. Its translation: CASILSGGAVDTQYF.

V usage is TRBV6-5 and J usage is TRBJ1-6, with 8 bases aligning to TRBD1. This CDR3 contains 15 residues. V was pared by 7 bases and J by 5 bases, with 7 bases of the junction left unmatched. Germline assignment: CDR1 MNHEY and CDR2 SVGAGI. CDR3 nucleotides: TGTGCCAGCACCCAGGGACAGGTCAATAATTCACCCCTCCACTTT. Its protein is CASTQGQVNNSPLHF.

This chain links TRBV6-6 with TRBJ1-6, with 9 bases lining up with TRBD1. Germline CDR1 reads MNHNY; CDR2 reads SVGAGI (reference sequence). After removal of 4 bases from V and 10 bases from J, the junction contained 5 bases not matched to a gene. The length of the CDR3 is 14 residues. The CDR3 here is CASSWDRAYSPLHF. The DNA for the CDR3 is TGTGCCAGCAGTTGGGACAGGGCCTACTCACCCCTCCACTTT.

V gene TRBV6-5 combines with J gene TRBJ1-2; 7 bases are shared with TRBD1. Germline V CDR1 and CDR2: MNHEY, SVGAGI. Trimming took 6 bases from V and 5 from J; bases not matched to a gene: 6. CDR3 length equals 13 residues. This CDR3 reads CASRLGQSYGYTF. CDR3 nucleotides: TGTGCCAGCAGATTGGGACAGAGTTATGGCTACACCTTC.

The chain links TRBV7-2 to TRBJ1-1, with a weak D call TRBD1 (6 bases). Germline lookup yields CDR1 SGHTA and CDR2 FQGNSA. This CDR3 region has 14 residues. Trimming shortened V by 6 bases and J by 11 bases, and 22 bases separated the two germline ends. The CDR3 nucleotides are TGTGCCAGCAGGTTACCAGGGGTGTGGGGATCCGCTTTCTTT. This sequence encodes CASRLPGVWGSAFF. Complete variable domain (other parts from reference TRBV7-2 and TRBJ1-1): GAGVSQSPSNKVTEKGKDVELRCDPISGHTALYWYRQSLGQGLEFLIYFQGNSAPDKSGLPSDRFSAERTGGSVSTLTIQRTQQEDSAVYLCASRLPGVWGSAFFGQGTRLTVV.

Regarding this clone: One end of the junction fails to match germline, which may point to a read error. This chain connects TRBV28 to TRBJ1-2; D gene uncertain. The germline V gene encodes CDR1 MDHEN and CDR2 SYDVKM. CDR3 length: 13 residues. CDR3 in amino acids: CASRIDEDYDYTF. The CDR3 bases are TGTGCCAGCAGGATAGACGAGGATTATGACTACACCTTC.

This clone appeared a single time. The chain couples TRBV7-2 to TRBJ2-2; 9 nucleotides align to TRBD1. Germline values: CDR1 SGHTA, CDR2 FQGNSA. The trim removed 5 bases at V and 4 bases at J, leaving 5 bases unmatched. There are 15 residues in the CDR3. CDR3 region: CASSLGQGPTGELFF. In DNA form, the CDR3 reads TGTGCCAGCAGCCTCGGACAGGGGCCCACCGGGGAGCTGTTTTTT. Using reference TRBV7-2 and TRBJ2-2 for the parts outside the CDR3, the full variable domain is GAGVSQSPSNKVTEKGKDVELRCDPISGHTALYWYRQSLGQGLEFLIYFQGNSAPDKSGLPSDRFSAERTGGSVSTLTIQRTQQEDSAVYLCASSLGQGPTGELFFGEGSRLTVL.

The chain has TRBV28 and TRBJ1-3; 8 positions agree with TRBD1. The CDR3 is made up of 18 amino acids. The V gene's germline CDR1 is MDHEN and CDR2 SYDVKM. After removal of 2 bases from V and 2 bases from J, the junction contained 11 bases not matched to a gene. CDR3 nucleotide sequence: TGTGCCAGCAGTTTAGATTGGCCAGACAGGGGACCTGGAAACACCATATATTTT. It translates to CASSLDWPDRGPGNTIYF.

This clone appeared a few times. The CDR3 region is CASSQRLGVGGYTF. The DNA for the CDR3 is TGTGCCAGCAGCCAAAGGTTGGGGGTTGGTGGCTACACCTTC. V and J are TRBV14 and TRBJ1-2, with a possible D match to TRBD1 (5 bases). CDR1 and CDR2 (germline): SGHDN, FVKESK. The CDR3 has 14 residues. V dropped 2 bases and J dropped 7 bases, with 14 bases sitting between them.

This chain uses TRBV5-1 with TRBJ2-1, with D unclear. The CDR3 runs 16 residues. CDR1 and CDR2 from the germline V gene are SGHRS and YFSETQ. V was trimmed by 1 base and J by 0 bases, leaving 11 bases between them. The CDR3 DNA follows: TGCGCCAGCAGCTTGATTAGCTCAAGCTCCTACAATGAGCAGTTCTTC. As protein: CASSLISSSSYNEQFF.

The J gene is TRBJ2-3, the V gene TRBV30; TRBD1 aligns across 8 bases. Trimming cost V 4 bases and J 2 bases; bases outside gene matches: 5. The CDR3 consists of 14 residues. CDR1 is GTSNPN and CDR2 is SVGIG in the germline V gene (reference sequence). The CDR3 bases are TGTGCCTGGAAATCGGACAGGGCCACAGATACGCAGTATTTT. This encodes CAWKSDRATDTQYF. The whole variable domain, remainder taken from reference TRBV30 and TRBJ2-3, is SQTIHQWPATLVQPVGSPLSLECTVEGTSNPNLYWYRQAAGRGLQLLFYSVGIGQISSEVPQNLSASRPQDRQFILSSKKLLLSDSGFYLCAWKSDRATDTQYFGPGTRLTVL.

The gene calls are TRBV7-2 and TRBJ2-3, with 10 bases identical to TRBD2. CDR3 size: 15 residues. The germline CDR1 and CDR2 sequences are SGHTA and FQGNSA. Losses at the gene ends were 1 base for V and 6 bases for J; bases not matched to a gene: 4. This CDR3 is CASSLVSGGSDTQYF. As DNA, the CDR3 is TGTGCCAGCAGCTTAGTTAGCGGGGGGAGCGATACGCAGTATTTT.

The CDR3 loop is CAWSYQETQYF. The CDR3, as DNA: TGTGCCTGGAGTTACCAAGAGACCCAGTACTTC. The V call is TRBV30, the J call TRBJ2-5; D gene unclear. CDR3 length: 11 residues. Germline CDR1 reads GTSNPN; CDR2 reads SVGIG (reference sequence). Deletions cut 2 bases from V and 0 bases from J, with 1 base between.

The chain employs TRBV19 and TRBJ1-1; 8 bases fit TRBD1. The CDR3 contains 15 residues. J was trimmed by 5 bases and V by 9 bases; bases with no gene match: 14. Germline V gene data show CDR1 as LNHDA and CDR2 as SQIVND (reference sequence). Here the CDR3 reads CASRGVGDRRTEAFF. Written as DNA, the CDR3 is TGTGCCAGCCGGGGGGTAGGGGACAGGAGAACTGAAGCTTTCTTT.

The chain combines TRBV18 with TRBJ2-1; D not resolved. The CDR3 totals 15 residues. The germline V gene encodes CDR1 KGHSH and CDR2 LQKENI. Trimming removed 1 base at V and 0 bases at J, with 7 bases between. The CDR3, as DNA: TGTGCCAGCTCACCACGGGGAAGCTCCTACAATGAGCAGTTCTTC. This gives the protein CASSPRGSSYNEQFF.

This chain uses TRBV2 with TRBJ1-3; 8 bases map to TRBD1. Trimming at V came to 5 bases and at J to 2 bases, leaving 5 bases not matched to a gene. The CDR3 totals 15 residues. Per the germline V gene, CDR1 is SNHLY and CDR2 is FYNNEI. The CDR3 is CASSSNRGTGNTIYF. CDR3 DNA sequence: TGTGCCAGCAGTTCGAACAGGGGGACTGGAAACACCATATATTTT.

V and J are TRBV10-3 and TRBJ2-7; D gene unclear. Germline loops: CDR1 ENHRY, CDR2 SYGVKD. Trimming removed 10 bases at V and 0 bases at J, with 16 bases between. The CDR3 is 14 amino acids. The CDR3 loop reads CATLPGPSSYEQYF. The CDR3 region has the DNA TGTGCCACCCTGCCGGGTCCAAGCTCCTACGAGCAGTACTTC.

The chain is built from TRBV6-1 and TRBJ1-5; 8 nucleotides agree with TRBD1. V trimming: 5 bases; J trimming: 7 bases; junction bases outside the gene matches: 10. The CDR3 contains 15 residues. CDR1 MNHNS and CDR2 SASEGT come from the germline V gene. The CDR3 DNA is TGTGCCAGCAGTAGCGGACAGGGTGGGCAACAGCCCCAGCATTTT. It translates to CASSSGQGGQQPQHF.

The chain joins TRBV19 to TRBJ2-1; D may be TRBD2 (5 bases). CDR3 length: 15 residues. With 2 bases removed from V and 0 bases from J, the gap between germline ends came to 8 bases. Germline values: CDR1 LNHDA, CDR2 SQIVND (reference sequence). The CDR3 nucleotides read TGTGCCAGTAGTATAATGGGAGTCTCCTACAATGAGCAGTTCTTC. Encoded protein: CASSIMGVSYNEQFF.

This clone has just one count. V gene TRBV28 combines with J gene TRBJ2-2, with D unresolved. The V gene lost 2 bases and the J gene lost 0 bases, with 7 bases spanning the gap. There are 15 residues in the CDR3. CDR1 MDHEN and CDR2 SYDVKM come from the germline V gene. The CDR3 loop reads CASSLEGPNTGELFF. CDR3 DNA: TGTGCCAGCAGTTTAGAAGGGCCGAACACCGGGGAGCTGTTTTTT.

The chain joins TRBV6-1 to TRBJ2-3; D gene ambiguous. V lost 7 bases to trimming and J lost 5 bases, with 7 bases between them. Germline V gives CDR1 MNHNS, CDR2 SASEGT. This CDR3 has 11 amino acids. This CDR3 reads CASMTRDTQYF. DNA for the CDR3: TGTGCCAGCATGACGCGAGATACGCAGTATTTT.

The chain carries TRBV7-9 and TRBJ1-2; tentative D call: TRBD1 (5 bases). This CDR3 contains 13 residues. The germline gives CDR1 SEHNR, CDR2 FQNEAQ (reference sequence). The V end was cut by 2 bases, the J end by 6 bases, with 10 bases between. Written as DNA, the CDR3 is TGTGCCAGCAGCTTACCGGGGCCCAATGGCTACACCTTC. It codes for CASSLPGPNGYTF.

The V gene is TRBV19, the J gene TRBJ1-6, with TRBD1 matching over 7 bases. The V and J ends lost 3 bases and 5 bases, in that order; junction bases with no gene match: 1. In germline, CDR1 is LNHDA, CDR2 SQIVND (reference sequence). The CDR3 is 14 residues long. The CDR3 loop is CASSIDRDNSPLHF. The CDR3 DNA reads as TGTGCCAGTAGTATCGACAGGGATAATTCACCCCTCCACTTT.

The genes are TRBV6-4 and TRBJ2-3, with 11 bases aligning to TRBD2. The CDR3 totals 15 residues. Per germline, CDR1 MRHNA and CDR2 SNTAGT. Trimming cost V 4 bases and J 5 bases; bases outside gene matches: 5. The CDR3 protein is CASSVSGGEGDTQYF. For the CDR3, the DNA is TGTGCCAGCAGTGTTAGCGGGGGGGAAGGAGATACGCAGTATTTT.

This clone was detected only once. V and J are TRBV10-3 and TRBJ2-3; D is undetermined. The CDR3 runs 13 residues. Germline CDR1 ENHRY, CDR2 SYGVKD. V was clipped by 10 bases and J by 5 bases, with 16 bases between them. CDR3 bases: TGTGCCACCTACTCCGACGTGGGAGATACGCAGTATTTT. Translated, it gives CATYSDVGDTQYF.

The sample holds one count of this clone. The rearrangement links TRBV2 to TRBJ1-4, with D maybe TRBD1 (6 bases). CDR1 SNHLY and CDR2 FYNNEI come from the germline V gene. CDR3 length: 14 amino acids. Trimming took 8 bases from V and 5 from J, leaving 15 bases between them. DNA for the CDR3: TGTGCCAGCCAGGACAGACATTGGAATGAAAAACTGTTTTTT. Its protein is CASQDRHWNEKLFF.

The chain is built from TRBV30 and TRBJ2-5; the match to TRBD1 covers 7 bases. CDR1 GTSNPN and CDR2 SVGIG come from the germline V gene (reference sequence). This CDR3 comprises 15 residues. The J segment lost 3 bases and the V segment lost 2 bases, leaving 9 bases of the junction unmatched. DNA of the CDR3: TGTGCCTGGAGTCGTTGGACAGGCGAGGAAGAGACCCAGTACTTC. Encoded protein: CAWSRWTGEEETQYF.

The genes are TRBV6-5 and TRBJ2-6; D is unclear. The germline CDR1 and CDR2 sequences are MNHEY and SVGAGI. The germline V and J ends were trimmed by 6 bases and 0 bases, with 9 bases remaining between them. The CDR3 spans 15 residues. The chain's CDR3 is CASSPVSSGANVLTF. The CDR3 DNA is TGTGCCAGCAGCCCAGTCAGCTCTGGGGCCAACGTCCTGACTTTC.

This sequence joins TRBV18 and TRBJ1-2; D call uncertain. This CDR3 comprises 14 residues. V shed 6 bases and J shed 4 bases, with 15 bases lying between them. The germline CDR1 and CDR2 sequences are KGHSH and LQKENI. CDR3 in amino acids: CASSPGQEFYGYTF. The CDR3 DNA follows: TGTGCCAGCTCGCCCGGCCAGGAGTTCTATGGCTACACCTTC.

This clone has just one count. This chain joins TRBV6-4 and TRBJ2-3, with a tentative D call TRBD2 (5 bases). Germline V lookup: CDR1 MRHNA, CDR2 SNTAGT. Trimming took 2 bases from V and 12 from J, leaving 15 bases between them. There are 13 residues in the CDR3. The CDR3 region has the DNA TGTGCCAGCAGTGACCAAGAGGTCGGGGTACAGTATTTT. Protein product: CASSDQEVGVQYF.